The next 8 T cell receptor beta chains were all read from a single sample in a study of T cell changes during pregnancy in multiple sclerosis. Assay: immunoSEQ multiplex PCR; the TCRdb copy retains only in-frame clones and omits some. The profile shows 70,000 to 100,000 clones, around 93% of them singletons. The material sequenced was peripheral blood, taken in the third trimester of pregnancy. These receptors all stem from a female donor with multiple sclerosis, enrolled in a pregnancy study.

This sequence joins TRBV7-2 and TRBJ2-5; TRBD2 might be the D (6 bases). Germline CDR1 and CDR2: SGHTA and FQGNSA. This CDR3 is 15 amino acids long. Deletions cut 4 bases from V and 2 bases from J, with 14 bases between. CDR3 sequence reads: CASSSSGLLQETQYF. CDR3 nucleotides: TGTGCCAGCAGCTCTTCGGGACTCCTACAAGAGACCCAGTACTTC.

The V gene is TRBV9, the J gene TRBJ2-5; TRBD1 agrees at 8 bases. CDR3 length equals 14 residues. Trimming at V came to 4 bases and at J to 2 bases, leaving 4 bases not matched to a gene. Germline CDR1 SGDLS, CDR2 YYNGEE. The CDR3 coding sequence is TGTGCCAGCAGCCTTGGGACAGGTCAAGAGACCCAGTACTTC. This sequence encodes CASSLGTGQETQYF.

This clone was picked up one time. V and J are TRBV6-5 and TRBJ1-3, with D unclear. The ends were cut back, 2 bases at V and 3 bases at J, with 5 bases in the middle. The CDR3 is 13 amino acids. Germline V gene sequence: CDR1 MNHEY, CDR2 SVGAGI. The CDR3 DNA reads as TGTGCCAGCAGTTACCAGTATGGAAACACCATATATTTT. As protein: CASSYQYGNTIYF.

The V and J genes are TRBV2 and TRBJ1-1, with 12 positions matching TRBD1. Germline CDR1 is SNHLY and CDR2 is FYNNEI. Trimming cost V 6 bases and J 5 bases; bases outside gene matches: 13. The CDR3 is 17 amino acids. CDR3 DNA sequence: TGTGCCAGCAGGGGGGTGGGACAGGGGGCAATGGTAACTGAAGCTTTCTTT. Amino acids: CASRGVGQGAMVTEAFF.

V gene TRBV2 combines with J gene TRBJ2-7; weak D call: TRBD1 (6 bases). The V and J ends lost 6 bases and 4 bases respectively, with 10 bases between them. This CDR3 has 12 residues. CDR1 and CDR2 (germline): SNHLY, FYNNEI. CDR3 coding DNA: TGTGCCAGCAGGATCCAGGGGTACGAGCAGTACTTC. Its translation is CASRIQGYEQYF.

V usage is TRBV28 and J usage is TRBJ2-3, with 11 bases fitting TRBD2. Germline CDR1 and CDR2: MDHEN and SYDVKM. The CDR3 contains 16 residues. V shed 3 bases and J 4 bases; nucleotides not matched to a gene: 6. CDR3 bases: TGTGCCAGCAGTTTCGGTAGCGGGAGGGGATCAGATACGCAGTATTTT. Encoded protein: CASSFGSGRGSDTQYF.

This clone was counted a single time. The V call is TRBV7-2, the J call TRBJ1-5, with 7 bases matching TRBD1. This CDR3 contains 14 residues. CDR1 SGHTA and CDR2 FQGNSA come from the germline V gene. V lost 1 base and J lost 5; bases outside the gene matches: 2. The CDR3 nucleotides are TGTGCCAGCAGCTTAGTAGGGGGCTATCAGCCCCAGCATTTT. Amino acid sequence: CASSLVGGYQPQHF.

The J gene is TRBJ1-1, the V gene TRBV19, with TRBD1 as a possible D gene (5 bases). CDR3 size: 15 residues. In germline, CDR1 is LNHDA, CDR2 SQIVND (reference sequence). Trimming took 6 bases from V and 5 from J, leaving 19 bases between them. The CDR3 region is CASSPPRGGWTEAFF. The CDR3 DNA reads as TGTGCCAGTAGCCCTCCACGCGGGGGGTGGACTGAAGCTTTCTTT.